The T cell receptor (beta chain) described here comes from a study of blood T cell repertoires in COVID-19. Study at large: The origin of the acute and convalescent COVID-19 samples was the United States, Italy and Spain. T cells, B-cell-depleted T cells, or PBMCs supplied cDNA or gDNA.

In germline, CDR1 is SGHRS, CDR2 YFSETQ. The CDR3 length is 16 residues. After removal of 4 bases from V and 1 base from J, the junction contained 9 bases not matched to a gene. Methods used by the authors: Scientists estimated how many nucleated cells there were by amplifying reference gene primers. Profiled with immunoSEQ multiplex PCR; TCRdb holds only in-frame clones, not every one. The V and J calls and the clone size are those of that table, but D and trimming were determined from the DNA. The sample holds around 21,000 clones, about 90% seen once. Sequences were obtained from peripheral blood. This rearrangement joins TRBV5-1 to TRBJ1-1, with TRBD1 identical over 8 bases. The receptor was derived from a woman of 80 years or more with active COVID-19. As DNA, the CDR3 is TGCGCCAGCAGCCTCGCCGGGCAGGGGGCGAACACTGAAGCTTTCTTT. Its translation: CASSLAGQGANTEAFF.